This T cell receptor (beta chain) came from a study of metastatic and nonmetastatic thyroid tumors. The CDR3 has 16 amino acids. The V gene's germline CDR1 is DFQATT and CDR2 SNEGSKA (reference sequence). TCRdb re-called the PCR reads with MiXCR. The repertoire includes approximately 15,000 clones, about 24% of them detected once, and less than 8% sits in the top ten. Thyroid surgery was performed in patients who had received no treatment beforehand. As for this clone: At one boundary the junction diverges from the germline segment, which might be a read error.

This chain connects TRBV20-1 to TRBJ1-6; D might be TRBD1 (5 bases). Sequenced material: adjacent normal tissue. The TCR comes from a female donor with papillary thyroid cancer or a benign thyroid nodule (not recorded which). Some clones in this sample may be carry-over from other donors' samples. CDR3 in amino acids: CSARGGRGKVNSLLHF. CDR3 coding DNA: TGCAGTGCTAGAGGCGGGAGGGGCAAAGTTAATTCACTCCTCCACTTT.